A single T cell receptor beta chain is shown here with its context. Antigen unknown. Assay: immunoSEQ multiplex PCR; the TCRdb copy retains only in-frame clones and omits some. In the table there are hundreds of thousands of clones, around 90% of which are singletons. This CDR3 is built from 15 residues. Germline-derived CDR1 and CDR2 are LNHNV and YYDKDF (reference sequence). Trimming removed 1 base from V and 8 bases from J; junction bases left unmatched: 3. As to treatment: some 19 received Ad26.COV2.S at low or high dose, single or two shots; roughly 5 received placebo; per-sample allocation not given. Samples came from day 63 after the first vaccine or placebo injection. The data were taken from a study of Ad26.COV2.S vaccination and SARS-CoV-2 variants. Study-wide context: Dosing was one shot or two shots 56 days apart. Study results and caveats: Participants given vaccine showed non-spike TCR breadth similar to that of placebo recipients.

Material: peripheral blood, obtained in a trial of Ad26.COV2.S vaccine versus placebo. This TCR derives from a person aged 18-60 years who received the Ad26.COV2.S COVID-19 vaccine or a placebo. This chain links TRBV15 with TRBJ2-1, with 12 bases that match TRBD2. CDR3 nucleotide sequence: TGTGCCACCAGCAGAGTGACTAGCGGGAGAGATGAGCAGTTCTTC. This codes for CATSRVTSGRDEQFF.